This T cell receptor beta chain was identified in a study of Graves' ophthalmopathy and Graves' hyperthyroidism. Study findings and constraints: Most thyroid-expanded clonotypes exceeding 0.001 frequency were also found in blood. The 13-signature model separated ophthalmopathy from stable hyperthyroidism at almost 90% sensitivity and approximately 79% specificity.

This clonotype was seen repeatedly, ten times or more. The target antigen is unknown. Using RNA transcripts, the TCR beta CDR3 regions were amplified. RT-PCR was first run with HTBI primers, then multiplex PCR in a second round. MiXCR was run by TCRdb on the multiplex PCR reads, yielding one entry per CDR3 protein. This sample has hundreds of thousands of distinct CDR3 sequences, with 15% found just once. The diagnostic workup employed clinical symptoms, serum thyroxine, TRAb, thyroid ultrasound and orbital computed tomography. CDR3 size: 13 residues. With 7 bases removed from V and 1 base from J, the gap between germline ends came to 10 bases. Germline V gives CDR1 SNHLY, CDR2 FYNNEI.

What was sequenced was peripheral blood. This TCR was recovered from a woman aged 18-29 years with stable Graves' hyperthyroidism. The rearrangement joins TRBV2 to TRBJ1-1; possible D gene TRBD1, 5 bases. The CDR3 sequence is CASTRGTNTEAFF. In DNA, the CDR3 is TGTGCCAGCACGCGGGGCACGAACACTGAAGCTTTCTTT.